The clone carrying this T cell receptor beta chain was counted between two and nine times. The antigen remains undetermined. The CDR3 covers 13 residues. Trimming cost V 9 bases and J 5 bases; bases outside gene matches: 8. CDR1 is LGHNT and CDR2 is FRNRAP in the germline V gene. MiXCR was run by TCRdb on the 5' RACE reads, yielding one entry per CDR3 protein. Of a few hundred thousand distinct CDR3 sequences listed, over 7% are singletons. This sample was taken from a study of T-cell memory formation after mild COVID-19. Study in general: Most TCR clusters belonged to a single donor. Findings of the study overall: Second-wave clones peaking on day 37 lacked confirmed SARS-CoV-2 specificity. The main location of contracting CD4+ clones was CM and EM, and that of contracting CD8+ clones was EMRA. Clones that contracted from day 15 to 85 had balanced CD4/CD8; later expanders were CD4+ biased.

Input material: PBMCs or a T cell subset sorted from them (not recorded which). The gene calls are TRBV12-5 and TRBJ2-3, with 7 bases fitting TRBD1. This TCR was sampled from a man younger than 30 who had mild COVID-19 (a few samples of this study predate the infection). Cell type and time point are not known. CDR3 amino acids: CASRDPGGDTQYF. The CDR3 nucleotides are TGTGCTAGCCGGGACCCAGGGGGAGATACGCAGTATTTT.